The next 15 T cell receptor beta chains were all read from a single sample in a study of CXCR3-negative and CXCR3-positive naive CD8 T cells (dated by TCRdb to between 2018 and 2021). TCRdb names NextSeq 550 as the instrument used. The Human TCR Profiling Kit (MiLaboratory) was used to prepare UMI-labeled 5' RACE TRB cDNA libraries. Through TCRdb reprocessing, the reads give one entry per CDR3 protein sequence; DNA is omitted. The sample table gives about 130,000 distinct CDR3 sequences. The ten top clones hold just under 0.5% of the sample. Sequencing used naive CXCR3- CD8+ T cells from blood. In light of the paper, this sample's cell subset or site label describes: CD45RO-CCR7+CD27+CD95- naive CD8+ T cells lacking CXCR3 (TNR3-). These receptors were collected from a human donor in good health. Some clones in this sample may be carry-over from other donors' samples.

The chain combines TRBV9 with TRBJ2-3. Germline V gives CDR1 SGDLS, CDR2 YYNGEE. The CDR3 is 13 residues long. The CDR3 sequence: CASSGTRSDTQYF.

V gene TRBV18 combines with J gene TRBJ1-5. This CDR3 is 13 amino acids long. The germline CDR1 and CDR2 sequences are KGHSH and LQKENI. The CDR3 is CASSPPGSTPQHF.

This sequence joins TRBV7-9 and TRBJ2-5; checking the TCRdb D call of TRBD2 is not possible without DNA. Germline V lookup: CDR1 SEHNR, CDR2 FQNEAQ (reference sequence). The CDR3 is 16 amino acids. Here the CDR3 reads CASSLGSGRTGKTQYF.

The chain is built from TRBV29-1 and TRBJ2-7. CDR1 is SQVTM, CDR2 ANQGSEA, per germline. CDR3 length equals 13 residues. The CDR3 region is CSVRLGSSYEQYF.

The chain employs TRBV29-1 and TRBJ2-7; TCRdb's D call of TRBD1 is untestable without DNA. Germline CDR1 SQVTM, CDR2 ANQGSEA. The CDR3 extends over 14 amino acids. CDR3 sequence reads: CSVEGGTGYYEQYF.

The chain couples TRBV20-1 to TRBJ2-1; as DNA is missing, the TRBD2 call by TCRdb cannot be tested. Looked up from germline, CDR1 is DFQATT and CDR2 is SNEGSKA (reference sequence). The CDR3 spans 15 residues. Here the CDR3 reads CSARTSGGAHNEQFF.

This chain links TRBV27 with TRBJ2-3; absent DNA, TCRdb's TRBD1 call cannot be checked. Germline values: CDR1 MNHEY, CDR2 SMNVEV (reference sequence). The CDR3 is 15 residues long. The CDR3 loop reads CASSWTGLSTATQYF.

This CDR3 reads CATKGWGETQYF. The V call is TRBV7-9, the J call TRBJ2-5. Germline V gene data show CDR1 as SEHNR and CDR2 as FQNEAQ (reference sequence). The CDR3 runs to 12 residues.

V and J are TRBV5-1 and TRBJ2-7; TCRdb outputs TRBD1, but without DNA this stays unchecked. Germline V gene data show CDR1 as SGHRS and CDR2 as YFSETQ. This CDR3 comprises 16 residues. CDR3: CASSLGVGGTTYEQYF.

V and J are TRBV5-1 and TRBJ2-3; TCRdb lists TRBD1, though no DNA is available to test this call. Germline V gene lookup returns CDR1 SGHRS and CDR2 YFSETQ. The CDR3 has 23 residues. The CDR3 protein is CASSLLSPEGQGKRLGSTDTQYF.

Here the CDR3 reads CASPPFIVRDINNEQFF. This sequence joins TRBV28 and TRBJ2-1; the TCRdb D gene call, TRBD1, has no DNA to confirm it. The CDR3 length is 17 residues. In germline, CDR1 is MDHEN, CDR2 SYDVKM.

The chain is built from TRBV7-2 and TRBJ1-1. The CDR3 extends over 12 amino acids. The germline V gene has CDR1 SGHTA and CDR2 FQGNSA. The CDR3 spells CASSLGYTEAFF.

The chain is built from TRBV27 and TRBJ2-2; TCRdb selects TRBD1, and the lack of DNA leaves this call unchecked. The germline CDR1 and CDR2 sequences are MNHEY and SMNVEV (reference sequence). The CDR3 has 15 amino acids. This CDR3 reads CASSLRTANTGELFF.

The chain recombines TRBV5-1 with TRBJ2-4; no DNA is available, so the TRBD2 call from TCRdb remains unchecked. CDR3 size: 13 residues. CDR1 and CDR2 from the germline V gene are SGHRS and YFSETQ. The CDR3 region is CASSTPPANIQYF.

The rearrangement uses TRBV20-1 and TRBJ2-7. Germline CDR1 and CDR2: DFQATT and SNEGSKA (reference sequence). The CDR3 contains 13 residues. The CDR3 sequence is CSARWESSYEQYF.